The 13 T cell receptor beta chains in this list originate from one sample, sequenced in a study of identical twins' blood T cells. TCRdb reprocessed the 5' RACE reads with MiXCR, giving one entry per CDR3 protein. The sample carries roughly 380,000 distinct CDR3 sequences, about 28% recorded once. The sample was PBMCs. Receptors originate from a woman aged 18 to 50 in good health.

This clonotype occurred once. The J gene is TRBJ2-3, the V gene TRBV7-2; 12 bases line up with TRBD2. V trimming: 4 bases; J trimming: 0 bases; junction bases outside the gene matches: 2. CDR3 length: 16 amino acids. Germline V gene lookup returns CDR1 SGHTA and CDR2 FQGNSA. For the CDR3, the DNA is TGTGCCAGCAGCTCAGGGACTAGCGGGAGCACAGATACGCAGTATTTT. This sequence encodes CASSSGTSGSTDTQYF.

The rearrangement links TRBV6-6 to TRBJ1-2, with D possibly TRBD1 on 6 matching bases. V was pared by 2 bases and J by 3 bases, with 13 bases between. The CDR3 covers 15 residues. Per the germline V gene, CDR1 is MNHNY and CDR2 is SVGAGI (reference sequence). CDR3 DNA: TGTGCCAGCAGTTACCCCCAGGGGAGGGACTATGGCTACACCTTC. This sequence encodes CASSYPQGRDYGYTF.

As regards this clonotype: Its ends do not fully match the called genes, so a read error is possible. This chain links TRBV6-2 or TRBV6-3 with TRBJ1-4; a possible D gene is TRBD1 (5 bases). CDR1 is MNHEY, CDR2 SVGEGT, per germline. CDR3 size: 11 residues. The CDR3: CASRDNGKLFF. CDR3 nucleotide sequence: TGTGCCAGCAGGGACAATGGAAAACTGTTTTTT.

CDR3 DNA sequence: TGCGCCAGCAGCCAAGAGCAGGCGGGCGACACTGAAGCTTTCTTT. Translating gives CASSQEQAGDTEAFF. The rearrangement links TRBV4-3 to TRBJ1-1, with unresolved D. The CDR3 sequence is 15 residues long. Trimming took 0 bases from V and 3 from J, leaving 11 bases between them. CDR1 and CDR2 from the germline V gene are LGHNA and YSLEER.

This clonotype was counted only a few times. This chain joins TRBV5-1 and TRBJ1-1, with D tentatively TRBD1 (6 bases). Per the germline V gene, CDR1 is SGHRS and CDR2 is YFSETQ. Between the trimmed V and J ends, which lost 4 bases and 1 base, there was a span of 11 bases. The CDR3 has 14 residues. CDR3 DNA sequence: TGCGCCAGCAGCCAACAGGGCGCGAACACTGAAGCTTTCTTT. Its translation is CASSQQGANTEAFF.

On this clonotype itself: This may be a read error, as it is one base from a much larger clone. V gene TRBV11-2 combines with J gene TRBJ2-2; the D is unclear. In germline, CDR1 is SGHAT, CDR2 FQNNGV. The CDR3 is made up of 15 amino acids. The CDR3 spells CSSSLVLEHTGELFF. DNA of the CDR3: TGTTCCAGCAGCTTAGTTCTAGAACACACCGGGGAGCTGTTTTTT.

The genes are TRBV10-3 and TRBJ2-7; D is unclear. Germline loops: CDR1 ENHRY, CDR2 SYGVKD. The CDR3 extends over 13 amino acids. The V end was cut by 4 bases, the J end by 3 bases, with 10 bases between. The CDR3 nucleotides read TGTGCCATCAGTGCTTGGAATGACTACGAGCAGTACTTC. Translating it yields CAISAWNDYEQYF.

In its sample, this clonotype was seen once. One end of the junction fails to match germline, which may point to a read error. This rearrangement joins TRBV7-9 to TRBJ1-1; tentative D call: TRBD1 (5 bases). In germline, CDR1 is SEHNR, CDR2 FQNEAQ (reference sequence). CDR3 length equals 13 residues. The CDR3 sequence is CASSQQVNTGAFF. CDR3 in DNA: TGTGCCAGCAGCCAACAGGTTAACACTGGAGCTTTCTTT.

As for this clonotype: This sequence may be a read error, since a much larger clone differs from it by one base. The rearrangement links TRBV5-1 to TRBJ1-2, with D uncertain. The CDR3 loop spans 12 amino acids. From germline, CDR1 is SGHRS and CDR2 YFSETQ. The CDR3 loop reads CASSLEAYGCTF. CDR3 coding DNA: TGCGCCAGCAGCTTGGAAGCCTATGGCTGCACCTTC.

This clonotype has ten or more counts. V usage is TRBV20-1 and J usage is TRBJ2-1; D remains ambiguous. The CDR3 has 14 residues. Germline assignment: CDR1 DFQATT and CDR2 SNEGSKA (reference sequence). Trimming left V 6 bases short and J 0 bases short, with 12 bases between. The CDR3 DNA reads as TGCAGTGCCAATAAGCAGAGCTCCTACAATGAGCAGTTCTTC. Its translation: CSANKQSSYNEQFF.

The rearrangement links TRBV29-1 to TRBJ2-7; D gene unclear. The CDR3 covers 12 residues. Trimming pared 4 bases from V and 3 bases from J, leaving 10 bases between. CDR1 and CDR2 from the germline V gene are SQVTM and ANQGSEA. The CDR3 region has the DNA TGCAGCGTTGGTGGCAGAAGCTACGAGCAGTACTTC. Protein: CSVGGRSYEQYF.

Here the CDR3 DNA reads TGTGCCAGCAGCTTACTGGGAACCTCTGGAAACACCATATATTTT. Residues: CASSLLGTSGNTIYF. J is TRBJ1-3 and V is TRBV7-9; D is undetermined. Per germline, CDR1 SEHNR and CDR2 FQNEAQ (reference sequence). There are 15 residues in the CDR3. The ends were cut back, 2 bases at V and 0 bases at J, with 8 bases in the middle.

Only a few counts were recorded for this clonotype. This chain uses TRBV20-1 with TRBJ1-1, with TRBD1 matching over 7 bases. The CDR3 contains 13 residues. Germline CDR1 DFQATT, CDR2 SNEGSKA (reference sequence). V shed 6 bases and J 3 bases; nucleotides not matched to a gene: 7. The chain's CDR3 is CSAERDRHTEAFF. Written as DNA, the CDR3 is TGCAGTGCGGAAAGGGACAGACACACTGAAGCTTTCTTT.